This T cell receptor beta chain is drawn from a study of T-cell memory formation after mild COVID-19. TCRdb used MiXCR to reprocess the 5' RACE reads, holding one entry per CDR3 protein. Of 200,000 to 250,000 distinct CDR3 sequences detected, less than 20% appear once; the ten largest clones hold 2.1%. Per the germline V gene, CDR1 is SEHNR and CDR2 is FQNEAQ (reference sequence). The V end lost 1 base, the J end lost 7 bases, and 11 bases lay between the germline ends. CDR3 length: 14 amino acids. Ten or more counts support this clonotype. The clonotype originates from an adult woman who had mild COVID-19 (a few samples of this study predate the infection). Cell type and time point are not known. V is TRBV7-9 and J is TRBJ1-3; D gene unclear. The sample was PBMCs or a T cell subset sorted from them (not recorded which). The CDR3 DNA is TGTGCCAGCAGCTTAGTGGAGGCCGGGAACACCATATATTTT. The encoded protein is CASSLVEAGNTIYF.